This T cell receptor beta chain is from a study of OX40 agonist ivuxolimab in advanced cancers. Study overall: Ivuxolimab, an agonist antibody against OX40 (CD134), was given to patients. Points from the study as a whole: What antigens the expanded peripheral T cells recognized was never established.

From germline, CDR1 is SGHVS and CDR2 FQNEAQ. The CDR3 has 14 residues. The ends lost 3 bases at V and 3 bases at J; junction bases unmatched: 3. Clones were read by immunoSEQ multiplex PCR, and TCRdb kept only the in-frame ones, dropping some. The sample has over 50,000 clones, 88% seen once. Worth noting for this clone: What it binds is not known.

The chain joins TRBV7-8 to TRBJ2-3, with 7 bases that match TRBD1. The receptor was isolated from an adult with an advanced solid tumor such as melanoma, head and neck, liver or kidney cancer. This specimen consisted of CD4+ or CD8+ T cells sorted from blood, obtained in a trial of the OX40 agonist ivuxolimab. CDR3 amino acids: CASSFPQGTDTQYF. The CDR3 region has the DNA TGTGCCAGCAGCTTCCCACAGGGGACAGATACGCAGTATTTT.